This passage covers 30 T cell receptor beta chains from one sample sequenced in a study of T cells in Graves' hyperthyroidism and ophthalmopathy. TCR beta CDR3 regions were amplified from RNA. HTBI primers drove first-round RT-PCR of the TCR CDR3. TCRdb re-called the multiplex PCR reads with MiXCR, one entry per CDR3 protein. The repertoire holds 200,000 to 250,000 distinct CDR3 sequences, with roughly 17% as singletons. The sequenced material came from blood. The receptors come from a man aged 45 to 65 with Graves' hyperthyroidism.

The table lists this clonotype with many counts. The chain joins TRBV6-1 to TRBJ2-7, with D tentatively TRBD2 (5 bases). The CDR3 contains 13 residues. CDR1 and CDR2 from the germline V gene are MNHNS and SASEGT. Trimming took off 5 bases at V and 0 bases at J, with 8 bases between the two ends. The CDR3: CASSSTSSYEQYF. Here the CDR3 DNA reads TGTGCCAGCAGTTCCACTAGCTCCTACGAGCAGTACTTC.

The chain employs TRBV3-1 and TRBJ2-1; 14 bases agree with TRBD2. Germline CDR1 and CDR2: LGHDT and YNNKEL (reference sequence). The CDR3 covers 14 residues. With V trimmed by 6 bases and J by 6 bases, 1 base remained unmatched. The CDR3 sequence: CASSGTSGSNEQFF. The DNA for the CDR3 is TGTGCCAGCAGTGGGACTAGCGGGAGCAATGAGCAGTTCTTC.

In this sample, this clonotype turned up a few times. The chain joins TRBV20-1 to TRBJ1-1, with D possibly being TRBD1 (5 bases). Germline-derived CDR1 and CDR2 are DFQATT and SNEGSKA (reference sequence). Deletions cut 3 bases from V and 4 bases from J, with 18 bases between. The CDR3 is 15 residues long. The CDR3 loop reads CSARPWGEPLTEAFF. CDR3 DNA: TGCAGTGCTAGGCCTTGGGGGGAGCCCCTCACTGAAGCTTTCTTT.

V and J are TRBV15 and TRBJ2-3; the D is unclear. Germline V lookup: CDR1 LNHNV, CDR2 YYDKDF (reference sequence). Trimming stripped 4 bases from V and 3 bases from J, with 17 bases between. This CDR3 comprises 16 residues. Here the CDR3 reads CATSTRSGGTTDTQYF. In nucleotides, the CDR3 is TGTGCCACCAGCACCCGTAGTGGCGGAACAACAGATACGCAGTATTTT.

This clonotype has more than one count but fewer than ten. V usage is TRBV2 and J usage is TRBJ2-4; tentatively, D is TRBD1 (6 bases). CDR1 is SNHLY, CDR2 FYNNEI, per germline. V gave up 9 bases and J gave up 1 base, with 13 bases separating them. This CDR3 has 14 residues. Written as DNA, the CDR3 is TGTGCCAGAGGACAAGGGGGTGCCAAAAACATTCAGTACTTC. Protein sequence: CARGQGGAKNIQYF.

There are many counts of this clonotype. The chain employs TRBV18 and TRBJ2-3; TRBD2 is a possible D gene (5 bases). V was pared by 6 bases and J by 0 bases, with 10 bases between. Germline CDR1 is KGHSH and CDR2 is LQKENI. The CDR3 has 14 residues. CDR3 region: CASSPRESTDTQYF. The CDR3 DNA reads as TGTGCCAGCTCTCCGAGGGAGAGCACAGATACGCAGTATTTT. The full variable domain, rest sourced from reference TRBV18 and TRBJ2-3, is NAGVMQNPRHLVRRRGQEARLRCSPMKGHSHVYWYRQLPEEGLKFMVYLQKENIIDESGMPKERFSAEFPKEGPSILRIQQVVRGDSAAYFCASSPRESTDTQYFGPGTRLTVL.

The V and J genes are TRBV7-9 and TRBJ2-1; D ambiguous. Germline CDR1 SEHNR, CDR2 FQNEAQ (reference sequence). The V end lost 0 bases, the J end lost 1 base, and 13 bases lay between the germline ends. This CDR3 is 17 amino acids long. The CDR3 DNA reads TGTGCCAGCAGCTTAGCGCTAATGTGGAGTTCCTACAATGAGCAGTTCTTC. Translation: CASSLALMWSSYNEQFF.

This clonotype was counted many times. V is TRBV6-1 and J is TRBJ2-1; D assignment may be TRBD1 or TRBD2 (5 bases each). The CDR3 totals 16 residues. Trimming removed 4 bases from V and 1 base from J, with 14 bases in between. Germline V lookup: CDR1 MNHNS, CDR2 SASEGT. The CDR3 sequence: CASSAVRDQSYNEQFF. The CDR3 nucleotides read TGTGCCAGCAGTGCCGTCCGGGACCAATCCTACAATGAGCAGTTCTTC.

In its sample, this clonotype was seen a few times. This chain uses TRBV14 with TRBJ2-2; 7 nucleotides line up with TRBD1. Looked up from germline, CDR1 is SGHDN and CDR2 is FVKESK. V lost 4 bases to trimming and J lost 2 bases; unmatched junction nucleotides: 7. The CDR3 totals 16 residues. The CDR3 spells CASSLRRDSNTGELFF. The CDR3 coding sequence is TGTGCCAGCAGCCTTCGACGGGACAGTAACACCGGGGAGCTGTTTTTT.

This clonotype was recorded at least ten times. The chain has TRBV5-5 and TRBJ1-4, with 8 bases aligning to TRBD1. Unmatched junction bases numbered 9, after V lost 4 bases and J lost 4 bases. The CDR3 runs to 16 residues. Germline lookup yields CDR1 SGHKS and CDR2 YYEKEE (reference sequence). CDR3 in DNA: TGTGCCAGCAGCATCTTCAGGGGGCGCGTTAATGAAAAACTGTTTTTT. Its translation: CASSIFRGRVNEKLFF.

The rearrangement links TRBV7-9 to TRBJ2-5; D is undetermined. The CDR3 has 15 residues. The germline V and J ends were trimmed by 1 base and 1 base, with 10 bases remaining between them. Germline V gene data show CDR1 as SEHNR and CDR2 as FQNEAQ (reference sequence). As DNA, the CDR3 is TGTGCCAGCAGCTTAGTTGTCGGAAGCCAAGAGACCCAGTACTTC. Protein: CASSLVVGSQETQYF. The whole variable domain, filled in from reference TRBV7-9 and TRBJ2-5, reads DTGVSQNPRHKITKRGQNVTFRCDPISEHNRLYWYRQTLGQGPEFLTYFQNEAQLEKSRLLSDRFSAERPKGSFSTLEIQRTEQGDSAMYLCASSLVVGSQETQYFGPGTRLLVL.

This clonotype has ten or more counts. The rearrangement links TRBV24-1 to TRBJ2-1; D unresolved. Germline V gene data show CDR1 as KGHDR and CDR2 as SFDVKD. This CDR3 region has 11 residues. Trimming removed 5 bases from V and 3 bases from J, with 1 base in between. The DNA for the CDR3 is TGTGCCACCAGTGGCTACAATGAGCAGTTCTTC. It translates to CATSGYNEQFF.

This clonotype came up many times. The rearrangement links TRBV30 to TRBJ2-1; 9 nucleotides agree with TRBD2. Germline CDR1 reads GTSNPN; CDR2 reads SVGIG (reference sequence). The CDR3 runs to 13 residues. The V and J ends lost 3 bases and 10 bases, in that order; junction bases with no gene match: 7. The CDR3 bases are TGTGCCTGGAGGGCTAGCGGGGTATTAGAGCAGTTCTTC. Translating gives CAWRASGVLEQFF. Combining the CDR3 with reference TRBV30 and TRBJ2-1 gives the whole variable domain SQTIHQWPATLVQPVGSPLSLECTVEGTSNPNLYWYRQAAGRGLQLLFYSVGIGQISSEVPQNLSASRPQDRQFILSSKKLLLSDSGFYLCAWRASGVLEQFFGPGTRLTVL.

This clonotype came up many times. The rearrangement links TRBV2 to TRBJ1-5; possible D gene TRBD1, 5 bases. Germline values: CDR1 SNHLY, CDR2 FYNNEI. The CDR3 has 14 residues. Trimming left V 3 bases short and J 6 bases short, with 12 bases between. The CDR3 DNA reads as TGTGCCAGCAGTGAGCTACAGGTGGCTCAGCCCCAGCATTTT. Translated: CASSELQVAQPQHF.

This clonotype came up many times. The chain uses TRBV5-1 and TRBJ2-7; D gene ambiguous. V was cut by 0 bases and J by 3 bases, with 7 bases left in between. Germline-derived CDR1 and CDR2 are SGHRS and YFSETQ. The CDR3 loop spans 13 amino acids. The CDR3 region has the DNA TGCGCCAGCAGCTTGGACAGCTTCTACGAGCAGTACTTC. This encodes CASSLDSFYEQYF.

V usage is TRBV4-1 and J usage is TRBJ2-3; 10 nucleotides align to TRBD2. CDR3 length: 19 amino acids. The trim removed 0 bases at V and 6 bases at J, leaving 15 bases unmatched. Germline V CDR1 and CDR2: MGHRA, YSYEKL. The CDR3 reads CASSQDPLRASGSQDTQYF. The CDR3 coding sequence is TGCGCCAGCAGCCAAGATCCCCTGAGGGCTAGCGGGAGTCAGGATACGCAGTATTTT.

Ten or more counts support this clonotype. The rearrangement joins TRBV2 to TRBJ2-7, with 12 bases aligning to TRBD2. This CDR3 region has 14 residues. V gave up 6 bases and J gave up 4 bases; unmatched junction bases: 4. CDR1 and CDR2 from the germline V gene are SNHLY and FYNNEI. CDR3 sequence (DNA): TGTGCCAGCAGAGGACTAGCGGGAAGTTACGAGCAGTACTTC. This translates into CASRGLAGSYEQYF.

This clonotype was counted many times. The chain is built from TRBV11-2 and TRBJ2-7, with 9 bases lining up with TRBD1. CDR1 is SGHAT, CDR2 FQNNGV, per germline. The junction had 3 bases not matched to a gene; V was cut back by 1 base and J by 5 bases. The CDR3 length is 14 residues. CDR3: CASSLVGTGNEQYF. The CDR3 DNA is TGTGCCAGCAGCTTAGTTGGGACAGGGAACGAGCAGTACTTC.

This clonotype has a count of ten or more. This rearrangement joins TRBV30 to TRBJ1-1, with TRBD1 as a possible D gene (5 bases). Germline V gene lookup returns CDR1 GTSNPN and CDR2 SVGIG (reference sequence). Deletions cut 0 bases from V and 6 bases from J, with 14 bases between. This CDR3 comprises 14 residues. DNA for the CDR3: TGTGCCTGGAGTGTATCGTTCGACAGCCCTGAAGCTTTCTTT. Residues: CAWSVSFDSPEAFF.

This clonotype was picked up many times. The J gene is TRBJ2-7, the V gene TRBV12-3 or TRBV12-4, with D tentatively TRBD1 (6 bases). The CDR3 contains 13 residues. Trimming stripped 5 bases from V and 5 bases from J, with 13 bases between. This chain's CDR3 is CASSRGTRDEQYF. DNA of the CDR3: TGTGCCAGCAGTCGAGGGACACGGGACGAGCAGTACTTC.

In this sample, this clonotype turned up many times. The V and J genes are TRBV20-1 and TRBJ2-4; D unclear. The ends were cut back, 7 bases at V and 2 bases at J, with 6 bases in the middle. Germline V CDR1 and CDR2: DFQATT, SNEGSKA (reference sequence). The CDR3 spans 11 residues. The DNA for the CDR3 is TGCAGTGAGGCTCCCAAAAACATTCAGTACTTC. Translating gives CSEAPKNIQYF.

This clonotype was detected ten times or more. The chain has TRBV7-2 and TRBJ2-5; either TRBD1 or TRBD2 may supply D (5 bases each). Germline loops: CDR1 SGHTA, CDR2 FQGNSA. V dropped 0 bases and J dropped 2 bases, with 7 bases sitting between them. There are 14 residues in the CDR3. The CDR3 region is CASSLAGEQETQYF. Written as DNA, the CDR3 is TGTGCCAGCAGCTTAGCAGGGGAGCAAGAGACCCAGTACTTC.

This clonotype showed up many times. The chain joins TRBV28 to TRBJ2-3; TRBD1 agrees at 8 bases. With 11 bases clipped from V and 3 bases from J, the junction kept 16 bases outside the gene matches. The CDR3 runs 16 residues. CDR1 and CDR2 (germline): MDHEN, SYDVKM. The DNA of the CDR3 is TGTGCCGCCGTCCAACCGTCTCAGGGGGCAACAGATACGCAGTATTTT. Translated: CAAVQPSQGATDTQYF.

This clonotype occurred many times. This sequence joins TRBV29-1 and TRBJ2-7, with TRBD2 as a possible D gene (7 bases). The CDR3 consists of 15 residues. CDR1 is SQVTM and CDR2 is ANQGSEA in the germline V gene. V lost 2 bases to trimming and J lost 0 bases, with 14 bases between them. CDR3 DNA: TGCAGCGTTGAACAAGGACAGCGGGGCTCCTACGAGCAGTACTTC. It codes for CSVEQGQRGSYEQYF.

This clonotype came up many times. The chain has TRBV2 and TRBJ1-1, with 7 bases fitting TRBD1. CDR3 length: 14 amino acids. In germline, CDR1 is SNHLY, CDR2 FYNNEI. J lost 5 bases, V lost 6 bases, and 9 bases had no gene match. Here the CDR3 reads CASRDDRAGTEAFF. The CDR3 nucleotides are TGTGCCAGCAGGGATGACAGGGCTGGGACTGAAGCTTTCTTT.

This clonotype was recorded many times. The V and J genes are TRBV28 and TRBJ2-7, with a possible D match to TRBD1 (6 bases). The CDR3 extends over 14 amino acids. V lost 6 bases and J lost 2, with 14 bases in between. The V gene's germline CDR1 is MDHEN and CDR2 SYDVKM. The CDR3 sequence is CASSKTGSPYEQYF. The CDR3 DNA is TGTGCCAGCAGCAAGACAGGCTCGCCCTACGAGCAGTACTTC.

In DNA, the CDR3 is TGCGCCAGCAGCCAAGTTGCCAAAAACATTCAGTACTTC. Protein: CASSQVAKNIQYF. This chain joins TRBV4-1 and TRBJ2-4, with D uncertain. Trimming took 1 base from V and 1 from J, leaving 2 bases between them. Germline lookup yields CDR1 MGHRA and CDR2 YSYEKL. The CDR3 covers 13 residues.

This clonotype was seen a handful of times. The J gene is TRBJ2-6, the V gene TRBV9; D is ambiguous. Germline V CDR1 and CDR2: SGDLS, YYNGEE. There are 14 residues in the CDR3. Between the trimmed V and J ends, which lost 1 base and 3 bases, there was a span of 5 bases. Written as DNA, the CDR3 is TGTGCCAGCAGCGTAACTCTTGGGGCCAACGTCCTGACTTTC. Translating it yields CASSVTLGANVLTF.

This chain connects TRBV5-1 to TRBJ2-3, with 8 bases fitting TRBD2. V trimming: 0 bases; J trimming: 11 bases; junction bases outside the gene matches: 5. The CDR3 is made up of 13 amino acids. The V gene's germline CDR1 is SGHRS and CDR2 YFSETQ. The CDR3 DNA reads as TGCGCCAGCAGCTTGGTCGGGAGGGCCGAGCAGTATTTT. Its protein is CASSLVGRAEQYF.

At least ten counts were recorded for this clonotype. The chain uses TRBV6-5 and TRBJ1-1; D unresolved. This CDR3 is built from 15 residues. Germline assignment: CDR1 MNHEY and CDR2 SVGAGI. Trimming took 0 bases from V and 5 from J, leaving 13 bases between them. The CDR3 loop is CASSYSALGVTEAFF. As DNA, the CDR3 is TGTGCCAGCAGTTACTCCGCCCTCGGGGTGACTGAAGCTTTCTTT.